This T cell receptor (beta chain) was retrieved from a study of blood T cells in healthy people across ages. As for the study in general: About one barcoded beta molecule was captured per two T cells (by template switching). Broader study findings: Lack of knowledge of donor CMV status possibly confounded expanded clonotype changes. It was the long-lived donors that had more naive CD4+ cells and higher diversity than aged donors.

After removal of 4 bases from V and 0 bases from J, the junction contained 8 bases not matched to a gene. The CDR3 spans 15 residues. CDR1 and CDR2 from the germline V gene are SQVTM and ANQGSEA. The authors ran a second PCR of about 7 to 12 cycles using a sample-barcoded 5' primer and a J-beta primer mix. MiXCR was run by TCRdb on the 5' RACE reads, yielding one entry per CDR3 protein. The sample lists hundreds of thousands of distinct CDR3 sequences; around three fifths were seen once. This clonotype was counted only a few times. Its specificity is not known. The TCR was taken from a man aged 55 to 70 in good health. The rearrangement links TRBV29-1 to TRBJ2-5, with 7 bases lining up with TRBD2. The sequenced sample was blood. CDR3 sequence reads: CSVGLAVPYQETQYF. The CDR3, as DNA: TGCAGCGTTGGGCTAGCGGTCCCGTACCAAGAGACCCAGTACTTC.